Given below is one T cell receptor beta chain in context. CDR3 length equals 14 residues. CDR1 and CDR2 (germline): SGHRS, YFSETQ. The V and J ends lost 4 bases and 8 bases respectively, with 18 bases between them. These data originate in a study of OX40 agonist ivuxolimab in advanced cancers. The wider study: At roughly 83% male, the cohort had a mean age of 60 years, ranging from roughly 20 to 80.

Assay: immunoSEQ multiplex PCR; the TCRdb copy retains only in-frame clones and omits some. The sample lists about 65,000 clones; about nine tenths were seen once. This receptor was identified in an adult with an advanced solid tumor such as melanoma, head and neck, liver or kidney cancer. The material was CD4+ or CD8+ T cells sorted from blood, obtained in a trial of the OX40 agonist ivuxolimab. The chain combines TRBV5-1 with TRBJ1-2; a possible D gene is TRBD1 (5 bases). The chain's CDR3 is CASSPQTPTGGYTF. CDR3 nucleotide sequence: TGCGCCAGCAGCCCACAGACCCCTACAGGCGGCTACACCTTC. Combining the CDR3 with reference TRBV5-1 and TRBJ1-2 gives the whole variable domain KAGVTQTPRYLIKTRGQQVTLSCSPISGHRSVSWYQQTPGQGLQFLFEYFSETQRNKGNFPGRFSGRQFSNSRSEMNVSTLELGDSALYLCASSPQTPTGGYTFGSGTRLTVV.